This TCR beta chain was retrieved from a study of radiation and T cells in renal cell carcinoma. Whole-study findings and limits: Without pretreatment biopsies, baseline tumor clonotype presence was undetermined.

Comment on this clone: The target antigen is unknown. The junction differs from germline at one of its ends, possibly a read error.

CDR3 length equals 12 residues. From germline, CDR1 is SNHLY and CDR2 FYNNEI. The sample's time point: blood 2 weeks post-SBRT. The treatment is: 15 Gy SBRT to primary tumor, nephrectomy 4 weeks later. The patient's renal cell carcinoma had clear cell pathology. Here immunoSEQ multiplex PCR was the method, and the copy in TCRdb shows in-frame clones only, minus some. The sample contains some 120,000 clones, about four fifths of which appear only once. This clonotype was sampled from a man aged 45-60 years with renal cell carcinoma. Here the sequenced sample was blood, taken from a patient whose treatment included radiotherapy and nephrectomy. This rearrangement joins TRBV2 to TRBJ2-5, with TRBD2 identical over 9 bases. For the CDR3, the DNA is TGTGCCAGCAGTGAGACCGGGACTAGCCCCCACTTC. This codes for CASSETGTSPHF.